This TCR beta chain was found in a study of blood T cell repertoires in COVID-19. Study-level background: The analysed material was cDNA or gDNA that came from T cells, B-cell-depleted T cells, or PBMCs.

Methods used by the authors: Scientists estimated how many nucleated cells there were by amplifying reference gene primers. Here immunoSEQ multiplex PCR was the method, and the copy in TCRdb shows in-frame clones only, minus some. The V and J calls and the clone size are those of that table, but D and trimming were determined from the DNA. The sample has about 150,000 clones; 85% to 90% are singletons. The CDR3 is made up of 16 amino acids. The trim removed 5 bases at V and 7 bases at J, leaving 15 bases unmatched. Germline V CDR1 and CDR2: SGHDT, YYEEEE. The sequence was collected from a woman between 40 and 50 years old with acute or convalescent COVID-19. The chain uses TRBV5-6 and TRBJ2-1; 7 positions match TRBD2. Input material: peripheral blood. The CDR3 region is CASRQSFAGEGNEQFF. The DNA for the CDR3 is TGTGCCAGCAGGCAAAGTTTTGCGGGAGAAGGGAATGAGCAGTTCTTC.